The 3 T cell receptor beta chains listed next were all sequenced from one sample in a study of cytomegalovirus exposure and HLA in healthy donors. Produced via immunoSEQ multiplex PCR; TCRdb's table is partial and in-frame only. Of approximately 160,000 clones detected, 85% appear once; the ten largest clones hold about 2.3%. Material for sequencing was PBMCs. These receptors came from a man aged 30 to 39 in good health and CMV-seropositive.

The V call is TRBV5-1, the J call TRBJ2-3, with no clear D. This CDR3 contains 10 residues. Trimming took off 8 bases at V and 5 bases at J, with 6 bases between the two ends. The germline V gene has CDR1 SGHRS and CDR2 YFSETQ. CDR3 DNA sequence: TGCGCCAGTCTCGGAGATACGCAGTATTTT. It translates to CASLGDTQYF.

This clone was found once. The chain combines TRBV5-1 with TRBJ2-7, with TRBD1 as a possible D gene (6 bases). V was cut by 2 bases and J by 0 bases, with 21 bases left in between. This CDR3 is built from 18 residues. CDR1 and CDR2 from the germline V gene are SGHRS and YFSETQ. CDR3 sequence reads: CASSLKFVGQSSSYEQYF. CDR3 bases: TGCGCCAGCAGCTTAAAATTCGTCGGACAGTCGAGCTCCTACGAGCAGTACTTC.

The V call is TRBV11-2, the J call TRBJ1-1, with 9 nucleotides matching TRBD1. Looked up from germline, CDR1 is SGHAT and CDR2 is FQNNGV. CDR3 length equals 15 residues. Losses at the gene ends were 0 bases for V and 6 bases for J; bases not matched to a gene: 5. CDR3 nucleotides: TGTGCCAGCAGCTTAGAGGGGGACAGGGTGCCTGAAGCTTTCTTT. This encodes CASSLEGDRVPEAFF. The full variable domain, with the rest looked up from reference TRBV11-2 and TRBJ1-1, is EAGVAQSPRYKIIEKRQSVAFWCNPISGHATLYWYQQILGQGPKLLIQFQNNGVVDDSQLPKDRFSAERLKGVDSTLKIQPAKLEDSAVYLCASSLEGDRVPEAFFGQGTRLTVV.